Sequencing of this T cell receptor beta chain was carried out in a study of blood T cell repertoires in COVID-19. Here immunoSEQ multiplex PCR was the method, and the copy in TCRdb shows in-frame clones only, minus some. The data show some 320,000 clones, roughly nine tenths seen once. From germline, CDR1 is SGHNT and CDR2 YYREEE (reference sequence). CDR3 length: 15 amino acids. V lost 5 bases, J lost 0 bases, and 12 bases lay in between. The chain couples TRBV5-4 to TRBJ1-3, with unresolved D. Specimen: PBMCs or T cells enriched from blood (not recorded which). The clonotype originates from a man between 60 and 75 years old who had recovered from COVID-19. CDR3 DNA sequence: TGTGCCAGCAGTTCGGGGAAGAGCTCTGGAAACACCATATATTTT. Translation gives CASSSGKSSGNTIYF.